These 4 T cell receptor beta chains were sequenced from one sample in a study of cytomegalovirus exposure and HLA in healthy donors. The PCR used 60 Vbeta and 13 Jbeta primers. The method was immunoSEQ multiplex PCR; TCRdb's version includes in-frame clones alone and lacks a portion of them. The table lists 150,000 to 200,000 clones, 60% to 80% of them singletons. Sequencing used PBMCs. The receptor source for this set is a woman between 35 and 50 years old in good health and CMV-seropositive.

The genes are TRBV5-1 and TRBJ2-1, with 11 bases identical to TRBD2. Trimming took 4 bases from V and 8 from J; bases not matched to a gene: 11. Looked up from germline, CDR1 is SGHRS and CDR2 is YFSETQ. This CDR3 is built from 16 residues. The CDR3 DNA is TGCGCCAGCAGCCTTGGCCCGCTAGCGGGAGGCGATGAGCAGTTCTTC. It yields the protein CASSLGPLAGGDEQFF.

This clone was counted only a few times. V gene TRBV5-1 combines with J gene TRBJ1-1; the D gene is possibly TRBD1 (6 bases). From germline, CDR1 is SGHRS and CDR2 YFSETQ. Trimming stripped 1 base from V and 1 base from J, with 8 bases between. This CDR3 has 14 amino acids. CDR3 protein: CASSLWGQNTEAFF. The CDR3, as DNA: TGCGCCAGCAGCTTGTGGGGGCAGAACACTGAAGCTTTCTTT. The variable domain in full, completed from reference TRBV5-1 and TRBJ1-1, reads KAGVTQTPRYLIKTRGQQVTLSCSPISGHRSVSWYQQTPGQGLQFLFEYFSETQRNKGNFPGRFSGRQFSNSRSEMNVSTLELGDSALYLCASSLWGQNTEAFFGQGTRLTVV.

The chain joins TRBV6-1 to TRBJ1-4, with 8 bases fitting TRBD1. V lost 3 bases and J lost 8; bases outside the gene matches: 8. Germline V gene sequence: CDR1 MNHNS, CDR2 SASEGT. The CDR3 totals 15 residues. Written as DNA, the CDR3 is TGTGCCAGCAGTGACCCCGGGACAGGAGGAGAAAAACTGTTTTTT. It yields the protein CASSDPGTGGEKLFF.

The V gene is TRBV18, the J gene TRBJ2-6; 7 positions agree with TRBD2. Germline V lookup: CDR1 KGHSH, CDR2 LQKENI. The CDR3 is 18 residues long. V dropped 2 bases and J dropped 0; count of bases not matched to a gene: 7. CDR3 amino acids: CASSPLAGTNSGANVLTF. DNA of the CDR3: TGTGCCAGCTCACCATTAGCGGGTACCAACTCTGGGGCCAACGTCCTGACTTTC.